Following are 9 T cell receptor beta chains from one sample sequenced in a study of blood T cell repertoires in COVID-19. TCRdb's copy holds only in-frame clones and misses some; the assay was immunoSEQ multiplex PCR. The sample contains 210,000 or so clones, 75% to 90% of which appear only once. Material: peripheral blood. Receptor source: a man aged 40-49 years with acute or convalescent COVID-19.

The rearrangement uses TRBV19 and TRBJ1-1, with 7 bases that match TRBD1. In germline, CDR1 is LNHDA, CDR2 SQIVND (reference sequence). V shed 6 bases, J shed 2 bases, and the junction held 9 bases outside the gene matches. The CDR3 has 15 residues. CDR3 amino acids: CASRKTGRTNTEAFF. In DNA, the CDR3 is TGTGCCAGTAGGAAGACAGGGCGGACTAACACTGAAGCTTTCTTT. The full variable domain, in which reference TRBV19 and TRBJ1-1 provide the parts outside the CDR3, is DGGITQSPKYLFRKEGQNVTLSCEQNLNHDAMYWYRQDPGQGLRLIYYSQIVNDFQKGDIAEGYSVSREKKESFPLTVTSAQKNPTAFYLCASRKTGRTNTEAFFGQGTRLTVV.

The chain recombines TRBV5-6 with TRBJ1-2; D is unresolved. Germline CDR1 reads SGHDT; CDR2 reads YYEEEE. This CDR3 region has 13 residues. Trimming left V 1 base short and J 4 bases short, with 8 bases between. This CDR3 is CASSLSPPYGYTF. DNA of the CDR3: TGTGCCAGCAGCTTGTCTCCCCCCTATGGCTACACCTTC.

The CDR3 sequence is CASSLVTGGRNTEAFF. In DNA, the CDR3 is TGTGCCAGCAGCTTAGTAACAGGGGGCAGGAACACTGAAGCTTTCTTT. This chain links TRBV7-9 with TRBJ1-1, with 9 nucleotides matching TRBD1. The CDR3 contains 16 residues. V lost 1 base to trimming and J lost 1 base; unmatched junction nucleotides: 4. Germline V lookup: CDR1 SEHNR, CDR2 FQNEAQ (reference sequence).

This chain joins TRBV18 and TRBJ1-1; D uncertain. Trimming removed 0 bases at V and 4 bases at J, with 12 bases between. Germline V gene lookup returns CDR1 KGHSH and CDR2 LQKENI. The CDR3 extends over 15 amino acids. The CDR3: CASSPPGGTRTEAFF. DNA for the CDR3: TGTGCCAGCTCACCACCGGGAGGTACCCGCACTGAAGCTTTCTTT.

V and J are TRBV19 and TRBJ2-3, with D tentatively TRBD1 (5 bases). The CDR3 runs to 16 residues. The ends were cut back, 5 bases at V and 1 base at J, with 16 bases in the middle. CDR1 is LNHDA, CDR2 SQIVND, per germline (reference sequence). CDR3 in amino acids: CASSAPQVVGTDTQYF. CDR3 bases: TGTGCCAGTAGTGCTCCACAGGTGGTAGGCACAGATACGCAGTATTTT. The whole variable domain, filled in from reference TRBV19 and TRBJ2-3, reads DGGITQSPKYLFRKEGQNVTLSCEQNLNHDAMYWYRQDPGQGLRLIYYSQIVNDFQKGDIAEGYSVSREKKESFPLTVTSAQKNPTAFYLCASSAPQVVGTDTQYFGPGTRLTVL.

The chain carries TRBV12-3 or TRBV12-4 and TRBJ2-7; D call uncertain. This CDR3 spans 12 amino acids. V lost 2 bases and J 6 bases, leaving 8 bases between the germline ends. The CDR3 loop reads CASSLYIAEQYF. As DNA, the CDR3 is TGTGCCAGCAGTTTATATATAGCCGAGCAGTACTTC.

V is TRBV5-4 and J is TRBJ2-3; 8 nucleotides align to TRBD1. The CDR3 runs to 14 residues. Germline values: CDR1 SGHNT, CDR2 YYREEE (reference sequence). V lost 7 bases and J lost 6; bases outside the gene matches: 10. The CDR3 sequence: CASLYQGASDTQYF. The CDR3 region has the DNA TGTGCCAGCCTTTACCAGGGGGCGTCGGATACGCAGTATTTT.

The CDR3 is CASSLGQTSSPLHF. The CDR3 region has the DNA TGTGCCAGCAGCTTGGGACAGACTAGTTCACCCCTCCACTTT. The chain has TRBV7-9 and TRBJ1-6, with TRBD1 identical over 7 bases. The V segment lost 3 bases and the J segment 9 bases; nucleotides outside the gene matches: 5. Per germline, CDR1 SEHNR and CDR2 FQNEAQ (reference sequence). This CDR3 region has 14 residues.

Comments on this clone: The identical CDR3 is also encoded by other nucleotide sequences in the sample. V gene TRBV6-5 combines with J gene TRBJ1-2; maybe TRBD1 (6 bases). The CDR3 runs 13 residues. Germline CDR1 MNHEY, CDR2 SVGAGI. The germline V and J ends were trimmed by 0 bases and 5 bases, with 7 bases remaining between them. CDR3 region: CASSYSTGYGYTF. CDR3 in DNA: TGTGCCAGCAGTTACTCGACAGGATATGGCTACACCTTC.